Listed below are T cell receptor beta chains from one sample, sequenced in a study of cytomegalovirus exposure and HLA in healthy donors. Clones were sequenced by immunoSEQ multiplex PCR, and TCRdb holds only the in-frame ones, with some missing. The sample lists some 87,000 clones; 95% to 96% were seen once. Sequencing input: PBMCs. These receptors were collected from a woman in her late teens or twenties in good health and CMV-seronegative. The CDR3 runs from the conserved cysteine through the conserved F or W. A D gene is named only where the DNA matches it firmly. The size entry is marked missing in some rows and otherwise reads once, few, many or a size class.

j_gene: TRBJ2-3
d_gene: TRBD2
abundance: .
v_gene: TRBV5-5
CDR3aa: CASTTTLAGGVDTQYF
CDR3nt: TGTGCCAGCACCACGACTCTAGCGGGAGGTGTCGATACGCAGTATTTT

j_gene: TRBJ2-3
d_gene: TRBD2
abundance: .
v_gene: TRBV2
CDR3aa: CASSSRSSGATDTQYF
CDR3nt: TGTGCCAGCAGTTCACGTTCTAGCGGGGCCACAGATACGCAGTATTTT

j_gene: TRBJ1-1
d_gene: TRBD1
abundance: .
v_gene: TRBV25-1
CDR3aa: CASSEFGGTGPTEAFF
CDR3nt: TGTGCCAGCAGTGAATTCGGTGGGACAGGGCCCACTGAAGCTTTCTTT

j_gene: TRBJ2-7
d_gene: TRBD1
abundance: .
v_gene: TRBV5-8
CDR3aa: CASSSPKTGGTYEQYF
CDR3nt: TGTGCCAGCAGCTCACCGAAGACAGGGGGGACCTACGAGCAGTACTTC

j_gene: TRBJ1-2
d_gene: .
abundance: .
v_gene: TRBV15
CDR3aa: CATQPATARQDNYGYTF
CDR3nt: TGTGCCACACAGCCCGCGACGGCTCGACAGGATAACTATGGCTACACCTTC

j_gene: TRBJ2-3
d_gene: .
abundance: .
v_gene: TRBV2
CDR3aa: CASSLVVRTDTQYF
CDR3nt: TGTGCCAGCAGTCTAGTTGTCCGAACAGATACGCAGTATTTT

j_gene: TRBJ2-5
d_gene: TRBD2
abundance: .
v_gene: TRBV7-6
CDR3aa: CASSLLRNSRSGLEETQYF
CDR3nt: TGTGCCAGCAGCTTACTGCGGAACTCCCGTAGCGGGTTAGAAGAGACCCAGTACTTC

j_gene: TRBJ1-5
d_gene: .
abundance: once
v_gene: TRBV7-9
CDR3aa: CASSLSDRWDQPQHF
CDR3nt: TGTGCCAGCAGCTTAAGCGACAGGTGGGATCAGCCCCAGCATTTT

j_gene: TRBJ1-1
d_gene: .
abundance: .
v_gene: TRBV10-3
CDR3aa: CAISPTVDRLNTEAFF
CDR3nt: TGTGCCATCAGCCCTACTGTGGACAGACTGAACACTGAAGCTTTCTTT

j_gene: TRBJ2-7
d_gene: TRBD2
abundance: .
v_gene: TRBV28
CDR3aa: CASSSGSYEQYF
CDR3nt: TGTGCCAGCTCTAGCGGCTCCTACGAGCAGTACTTC

j_gene: TRBJ1-3
d_gene: .
abundance: .
v_gene: TRBV7-8
CDR3aa: CASSPTGGSYSGNTIYF
CDR3nt: TGTGCCAGCAGCCCTACGGGGGGGAGTTACTCTGGAAACACCATATATTTT

j_gene: TRBJ2-2
d_gene: .
abundance: .
v_gene: TRBV6-5
CDR3aa: CASNSGVPNTGELFF
CDR3nt: TGTGCCAGCAACTCGGGGGTGCCGAACACCGGGGAGCTGTTTTTT

j_gene: TRBJ2-1
d_gene: .
abundance: .
v_gene: TRBV6-1
CDR3aa: CASSIQEQFF
CDR3nt: TGTGCCAGCAGTATACAGGAGCAGTTCTTC

j_gene: TRBJ2-1
d_gene: TRBD1
abundance: .
v_gene: TRBV11-3
CDR3aa: CASARGGQGIGEQFF
CDR3nt: TGTGCCAGCGCCCGAGGTGGACAGGGGATTGGTGAGCAGTTCTTC

j_gene: TRBJ2-7
d_gene: .
abundance: .
v_gene: TRBV5-4
CDR3aa: CASSFFSPGLSYEQYF
CDR3nt: TGTGCCAGCAGCTTTTTTAGCCCGGGACTCTCCTACGAGCAGTACTTC

j_gene: TRBJ2-5
d_gene: .
abundance: .
v_gene: TRBV9
CDR3aa: CASSVATTVSETQYF
CDR3nt: TGTGCCAGCAGCGTAGCTACGACAGTATCTGAGACCCAGTACTTC

j_gene: TRBJ1-2
d_gene: TRBD1
abundance: .
v_gene: TRBV19
CDR3aa: CASRTQGASYGYTF
CDR3nt: TGTGCCAGTAGGACACAGGGGGCCAGCTATGGCTACACCTTC

j_gene: TRBJ1-4
d_gene: TRBD1
abundance: .
v_gene: TRBV7-8
CDR3aa: CASSRNRGRAEKLFF
CDR3nt: TGTGCCAGCAGCCGAAACAGGGGGCGGGCTGAAAAACTGTTTTTT

j_gene: TRBJ2-2
d_gene: .
abundance: .
v_gene: TRBV28
CDR3aa: CASSPGGTNTGELFF
CDR3nt: TGTGCCAGCAGTCCGGGCGGGACGAACACCGGGGAGCTGTTTTTT

j_gene: TRBJ1-1
d_gene: TRBD1
abundance: .
v_gene: TRBV6-4
CDR3aa: CASSEDRDTEAFF
CDR3nt: TGTGCCAGCAGTGAGGACAGGGACACTGAAGCTTTCTTT

j_gene: TRBJ1-4
d_gene: .
abundance: once
v_gene: TRBV19
CDR3aa: CASLPRGGNEKLFF
CDR3nt: TGTGCCAGTCTGCCTAGGGGAGGGAATGAAAAACTGTTTTTT

j_gene: TRBJ1-2
d_gene: TRBD1
abundance: .
v_gene: TRBV28
CDR3aa: CASSSEGQGESNYGYTF
CDR3nt: TGTGCCAGCAGTTCTGAGGGACAGGGAGAATCGAACTATGGCTACACCTTC

j_gene: TRBJ2-7
d_gene: TRBD2
abundance: once
v_gene: TRBV5-4
CDR3aa: CASSPTRGLALHSYEQYF
CDR3nt: TGTGCCAGCAGCCCAACTCGCGGACTAGCTCTACACTCCTACGAGCAGTACTTC

j_gene: TRBJ2-1
d_gene: .
abundance: .
v_gene: TRBV5-1
CDR3aa: CASSLAEFNEQFF
CDR3nt: TGCGCCAGCAGCTTGGCCGAGTTTAATGAGCAGTTCTTC

j_gene: TRBJ2-7
d_gene: .
abundance: .
v_gene: TRBV10-3
CDR3aa: CAISDRGFSYEQYF
CDR3nt: TGTGCCATCAGTGATCGGGGTTTCTCCTACGAGCAGTACTTC